One and the same sample provided the 22 T cell receptor beta chains below, sequenced in a study of blood T cell repertoires in COVID-19. Sequencing was performed with immunoSEQ multiplex PCR; in TCRdb, only in-frame clones are kept and a portion is missing. The sample consists of about 200,000 clones, about 85% of them appearing once. The sequencing input was peripheral blood. The receptors shown here come from an elderly woman with acute or convalescent COVID-19.

J is TRBJ1-6 and V is TRBV2; no clear D. Germline values: CDR1 SNHLY, CDR2 FYNNEI. V was pared by 5 bases and J by 7 bases, with 15 bases between. The CDR3 loop spans 15 amino acids. CDR3 region: CASSIQEGRNSPLHF. For the CDR3, the DNA is TGTGCCAGCAGTATCCAGGAAGGCAGGAATTCACCCCTCCACTTT.

J is TRBJ2-7 and V is TRBV18, with 10 bases lining up with TRBD2. V trimming: 2 bases; J trimming: 3 bases; junction bases outside the gene matches: 10. Germline CDR1 and CDR2: KGHSH and LQKENI. CDR3 length: 17 amino acids. The CDR3 DNA is TGTGCCAGCTCACCAGCCCCCGGGCTAGCGGGAGACTACGAGCAGTACTTC. It yields the protein CASSPAPGLAGDYEQYF.

The genes are TRBV28 and TRBJ1-1; 10 bases align to TRBD1. After removal of 1 base from V and 4 bases from J, the junction contained 3 bases not matched to a gene. The CDR3 sequence is 15 residues long. Germline CDR1 is MDHEN and CDR2 is SYDVKM. The CDR3 DNA follows: TGTGCCAGCAGTTTATTTGGACAGGGGGGCACTGAAGCTTTCTTT. It is translated as CASSLFGQGGTEAFF.

The chain joins TRBV5-1 to TRBJ2-1, with a tentative D call TRBD2 (7 bases). CDR1 SGHRS and CDR2 YFSETQ come from the germline V gene. The V end lost 2 bases, the J end lost 9 bases, and 15 bases lay between the germline ends. CDR3 length: 14 amino acids. CDR3 protein: CASSLGGGPGEQFF. For the CDR3, the DNA is TGCGCCAGCAGCTTAGGGGGAGGGCCAGGTGAGCAGTTCTTC.

The rearrangement joins TRBV6-5 to TRBJ1-4; 8 bases match TRBD1. Germline values: CDR1 MNHEY, CDR2 SVGAGI. CDR3 length: 15 amino acids. J gave up 8 bases and V 0 bases, and 5 bases lay outside the gene matches. This CDR3 reads CASSYSGTGVEKLFF. Here the CDR3 DNA reads TGTGCCAGCAGTTACTCGGGGACAGGCGTAGAAAAACTGTTTTTT.

The chain recombines TRBV18 with TRBJ1-1, with D possibly TRBD1 on 6 matching bases. Trimming removed 6 bases at V and 1 base at J, with 12 bases between. Germline V gene sequence: CDR1 KGHSH, CDR2 LQKENI. The CDR3 length is 14 residues. The CDR3 DNA reads as TGTGCCAGCTCCCGGGGACACGGGAACACTGAAGCTTTCTTT. Amino acid sequence: CASSRGHGNTEAFF. Based on the CDR3 plus reference TRBV18 and TRBJ1-1, the full variable domain is NAGVMQNPRHLVRRRGQEARLRCSPMKGHSHVYWYRQLPEEGLKFMVYLQKENIIDESGMPKERFSAEFPKEGPSILRIQQVVRGDSAAYFCASSRGHGNTEAFFGQGTRLTVV.

The J gene is TRBJ1-4, the V gene TRBV18; D uncertain. The CDR3 is made up of 17 amino acids. Germline CDR1 is KGHSH and CDR2 is LQKENI. V was pared by 2 bases and J by 0 bases, with 13 bases between. The CDR3 region has the DNA TGTGCCAGCTCACCATATGATGTTAGAGCAACTAATGAAAAACTGTTTTTT. This codes for CASSPYDVRATNEKLFF.

The chain combines TRBV6-5 with TRBJ1-4, with D possibly matching TRBD1 (5 bases). With 6 bases removed from V and 6 bases from J, the gap between germline ends came to 14 bases. The CDR3 sequence is 14 residues long. Germline-derived CDR1 and CDR2 are MNHEY and SVGAGI. The CDR3 DNA sequence: TGTGCCAGCAGGATTGACAGTACATATGAAAAACTGTTTTTT. Translation: CASRIDSTYEKLFF.

V usage is TRBV5-1 and J usage is TRBJ1-5; D is unclear. Germline CDR1 reads SGHRS; CDR2 reads YFSETQ. The CDR3 is made up of 15 amino acids. Trimming took off 0 bases at V and 0 bases at J, with 7 bases between the two ends. The CDR3 here is CASSLAGISNQPQHF. The DNA for the CDR3 is TGCGCCAGCAGCTTGGCGGGAATTAGCAATCAGCCCCAGCATTTT. The whole variable domain, filled in from reference TRBV5-1 and TRBJ1-5, reads KAGVTQTPRYLIKTRGQQVTLSCSPISGHRSVSWYQQTPGQGLQFLFEYFSETQRNKGNFPGRFSGRQFSNSRSEMNVSTLELGDSALYLCASSLAGISNQPQHFGDGTRLSIL.

The chain recombines TRBV9 with TRBJ2-7, with 7 bases lining up with TRBD1. The CDR3 runs 16 residues. V dropped 4 bases and J dropped 5; count of bases not matched to a gene: 15. Germline CDR1 SGDLS, CDR2 YYNGEE. For the CDR3, the DNA is TGTGCCAGCAGCCCACGACAGGGAGCGGATATCCACGAGCAGTACTTC. Protein sequence: CASSPRQGADIHEQYF.

The chain uses TRBV10-3 and TRBJ2-5; maybe TRBD2 (5 bases). With 3 bases removed from V and 1 base from J, the gap between germline ends came to 9 bases. This CDR3 is 14 amino acids long. The V gene's germline CDR1 is ENHRY and CDR2 SYGVKD. The CDR3 bases are TGTGCCATCAGTGAAACTAGGAGCCAAGAGACCCAGTACTTC. Residues: CAISETRSQETQYF.

The V and J genes are TRBV18 and TRBJ2-1; 10 nucleotides align to TRBD1. The CDR3 spans 15 residues. Germline-derived CDR1 and CDR2 are KGHSH and LQKENI. The trim removed 6 bases at V and 9 bases at J, leaving 11 bases unmatched. This CDR3 is CASSLTGTGVSEQFF. Written as DNA, the CDR3 is TGTGCCAGCTCGCTAACCGGGACAGGGGTGTCTGAGCAGTTCTTC.

This sequence joins TRBV4-2 and TRBJ1-5, with D unresolved. CDR1 is LGHNA and CDR2 is YNFKEQ in the germline V gene. The CDR3 is 16 residues long. V lost 0 bases and J lost 2, with 11 bases in between. The CDR3 nucleotides read TGTGCCAGCAGCCAAGACCCAACCGGTCGCAATCAGCCCCAGCATTTT. It encodes CASSQDPTGRNQPQHF.

This chain uses TRBV5-1 with TRBJ2-1; 7 bases fit TRBD2. V shed 2 bases, J shed 5 bases, and the junction held 7 bases outside the gene matches. The V gene's germline CDR1 is SGHRS and CDR2 YFSETQ. The length of the CDR3 is 15 residues. The CDR3 nucleotides read TGCGCCAGCAGCTTTACGGGAGGACGGGACAATGAGCAGTTCTTC. Its translation: CASSFTGGRDNEQFF.

This rearrangement joins TRBV5-3 to TRBJ2-5; 8 bases match TRBD1. TRBV5-3 carries the ORF label, with uncertain function. Germline trimming cut 0 bases from V and 3 bases from J; bases unmatched to any gene: 13. CDR3 size: 18 residues. The CDR3 loop is CARSLEAKAGGIEETQYF. The CDR3 DNA follows: TGTGCCAGAAGCTTGGAGGCAAAGGCAGGGGGCATCGAAGAGACCCAGTACTTC.

The J gene is TRBJ1-4, the V gene TRBV2, with 8 nucleotides matching TRBD1. CDR1 and CDR2 from the germline V gene are SNHLY and FYNNEI. The J segment lost 8 bases and the V segment lost 6 bases, leaving 8 bases of the junction unmatched. This CDR3 comprises 14 residues. CDR3 DNA: TGTGCCAGCAGCCCAAACAGGGGGGACGAAAAACTGTTTTTT. This translates into CASSPNRGDEKLFF.

The genes are TRBV29-1 and TRBJ1-2, with D uncertain. The CDR3 has 13 amino acids. CDR1 SQVTM and CDR2 ANQGSEA come from the germline V gene. V gave up 7 bases and J gave up 6 bases, with 18 bases separating them. This CDR3 is CSGSSGLLDGYTF. CDR3 DNA sequence: TGCAGCGGATCCTCCGGGCTACTAGATGGCTACACCTTC.

The chain carries TRBV7-9 and TRBJ1-1; D may be TRBD1 (5 bases). Trimming took 3 bases from V and 3 from J, leaving 11 bases between them. Germline lookup yields CDR1 SEHNR and CDR2 FQNEAQ (reference sequence). The CDR3 runs to 14 residues. The CDR3, as DNA: TGTGCCAGCAGCTTTCAACAGGCCGACACTGAAGCTTTCTTT. Its protein is CASSFQQADTEAFF.

A word on this clone: The identical CDR3 is also encoded by other nucleotide sequences in the sample. The chain is built from TRBV20-1 and TRBJ2-7, with D maybe TRBD1 (5 bases). In germline, CDR1 is DFQATT, CDR2 SNEGSKA (reference sequence). The CDR3 is made up of 11 amino acids. V was clipped by 3 bases and J by 4 bases, with 7 bases between them. In DNA, the CDR3 is TGCAGTGCTAGGGACACATACGAGCAGTACTTC. Amino acid sequence: CSARDTYEQYF.

In this sample, this clone turned up once. The J gene is TRBJ2-5, the V gene TRBV2; perhaps TRBD2 as D (5 bases). This CDR3 is built from 14 residues. V lost 6 bases to trimming and J lost 1 base, with 12 bases between them. Germline lookup yields CDR1 SNHLY and CDR2 FYNNEI. The CDR3 reads CASRKGVGQETQYF. The CDR3 nucleotides read TGTGCCAGCAGAAAGGGAGTGGGCCAAGAGACCCAGTACTTC.

The J gene is TRBJ1-6, the V gene TRBV6-2 or TRBV6-3, with TRBD1 identical over 9 bases. V was pared by 0 bases and J by 10 bases, with 4 bases of the junction left unmatched. Germline V gene sequence: CDR1 MNHEY, CDR2 SVGEGT. CDR3 length: 15 residues. The CDR3 spells CASSYSGQGASPLHF. CDR3 nucleotide sequence: TGTGCCAGCAGTTACTCGGGACAGGGAGCCTCACCCCTCCACTTT.

The rearrangement uses TRBV11-3 and TRBJ2-5; 12 bases fit TRBD2. The germline V gene has CDR1 SGHNT and CDR2 YENEEA. This CDR3 comprises 15 residues. Unmatched junction bases numbered 0, after V lost 1 base and J lost 3 bases. As DNA, the CDR3 is TGTGCCAGCAGCTTAGGGACTAGCGGGAAAGAGACCCAGTACTTC. Its protein product is CASSLGTSGKETQYF.